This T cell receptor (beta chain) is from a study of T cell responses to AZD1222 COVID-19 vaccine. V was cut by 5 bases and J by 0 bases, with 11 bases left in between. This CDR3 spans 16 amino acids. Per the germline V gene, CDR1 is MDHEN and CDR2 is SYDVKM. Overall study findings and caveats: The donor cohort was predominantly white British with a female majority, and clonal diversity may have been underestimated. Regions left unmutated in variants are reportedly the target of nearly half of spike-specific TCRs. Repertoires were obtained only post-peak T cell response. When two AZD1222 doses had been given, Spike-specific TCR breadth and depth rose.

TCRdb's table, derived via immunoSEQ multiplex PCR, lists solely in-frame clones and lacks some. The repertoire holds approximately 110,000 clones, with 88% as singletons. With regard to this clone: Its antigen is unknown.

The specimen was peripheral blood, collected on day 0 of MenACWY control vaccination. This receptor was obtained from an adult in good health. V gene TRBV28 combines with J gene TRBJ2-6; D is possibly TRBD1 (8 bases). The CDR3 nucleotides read TGTGCCAGCAGTACAGGGGGGGTCTCTGGGGCCAACGTCCTGACTTTC. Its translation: CASSTGGVSGANVLTF. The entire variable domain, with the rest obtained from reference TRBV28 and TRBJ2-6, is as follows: DVKVTQSSRYLVKRTGEKVFLECVQDMDHENMFWYRQDPGLGLRLIYFSYDVKMKEKGDIPEGYSVSREKKERFSLILESASTNQTSMYLCASSTGGVSGANVLTFGAGSRLTVL.